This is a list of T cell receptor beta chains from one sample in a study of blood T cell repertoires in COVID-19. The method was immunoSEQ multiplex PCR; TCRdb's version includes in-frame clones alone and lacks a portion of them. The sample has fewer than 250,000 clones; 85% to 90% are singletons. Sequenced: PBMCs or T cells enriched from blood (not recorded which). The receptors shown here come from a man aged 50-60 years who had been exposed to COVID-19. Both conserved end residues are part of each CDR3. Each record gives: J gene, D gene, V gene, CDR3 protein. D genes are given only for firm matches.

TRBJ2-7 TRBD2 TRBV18 CASSPLAGVNSYEQYF
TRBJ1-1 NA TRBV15 CATSRDPGVETEAFF
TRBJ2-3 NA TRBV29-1 CSVEGMASGTDTQYF
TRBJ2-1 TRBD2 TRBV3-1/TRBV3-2 CASSPLGTSGYNEQFF
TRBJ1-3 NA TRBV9 CASSAATGGNTIYF
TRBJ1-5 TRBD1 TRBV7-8 CASSPLGQGYQPQHF
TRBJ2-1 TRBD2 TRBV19 CASRGLAGGRNEQFF
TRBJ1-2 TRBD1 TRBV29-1 CSVWGQGFNYGYTF
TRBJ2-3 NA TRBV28 CASSFPLFGTDTQYF
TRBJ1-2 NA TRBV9 CASSVGSVNNYGYTF
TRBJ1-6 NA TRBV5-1 CASSLVGDSAGNSPLHF
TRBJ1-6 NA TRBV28 CASSNRNSPLHF
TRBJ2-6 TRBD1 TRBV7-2 CASSLEALEGAAGANVLTF
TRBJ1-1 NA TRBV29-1 CTSRRGITEAFF
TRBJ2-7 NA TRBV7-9 CASSLHFEQYF
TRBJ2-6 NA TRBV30 CAWSLLKGLSGANVLTF
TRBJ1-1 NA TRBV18 CASGKMNTEAFF
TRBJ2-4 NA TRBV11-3 CASSSPRAEKNIQYF
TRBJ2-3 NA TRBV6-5 CASSYSGTSTDTQYF
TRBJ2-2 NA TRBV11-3 CASSNRRSGTGELFF